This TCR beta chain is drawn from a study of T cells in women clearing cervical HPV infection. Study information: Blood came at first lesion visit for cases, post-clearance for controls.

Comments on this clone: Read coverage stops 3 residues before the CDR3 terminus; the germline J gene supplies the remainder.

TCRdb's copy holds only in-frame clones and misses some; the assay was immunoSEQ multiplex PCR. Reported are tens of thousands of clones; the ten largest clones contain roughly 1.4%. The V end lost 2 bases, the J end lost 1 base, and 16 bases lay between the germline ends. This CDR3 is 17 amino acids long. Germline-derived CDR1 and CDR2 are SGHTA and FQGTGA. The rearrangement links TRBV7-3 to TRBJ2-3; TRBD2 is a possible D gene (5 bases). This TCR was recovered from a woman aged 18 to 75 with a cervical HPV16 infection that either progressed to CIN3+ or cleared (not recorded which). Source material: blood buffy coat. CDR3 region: CASSLHGDRLRTDTQYF. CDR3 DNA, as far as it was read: TGTGCCAGCAGCTTACACGGGGATAGATTGCGCACAGATACG.